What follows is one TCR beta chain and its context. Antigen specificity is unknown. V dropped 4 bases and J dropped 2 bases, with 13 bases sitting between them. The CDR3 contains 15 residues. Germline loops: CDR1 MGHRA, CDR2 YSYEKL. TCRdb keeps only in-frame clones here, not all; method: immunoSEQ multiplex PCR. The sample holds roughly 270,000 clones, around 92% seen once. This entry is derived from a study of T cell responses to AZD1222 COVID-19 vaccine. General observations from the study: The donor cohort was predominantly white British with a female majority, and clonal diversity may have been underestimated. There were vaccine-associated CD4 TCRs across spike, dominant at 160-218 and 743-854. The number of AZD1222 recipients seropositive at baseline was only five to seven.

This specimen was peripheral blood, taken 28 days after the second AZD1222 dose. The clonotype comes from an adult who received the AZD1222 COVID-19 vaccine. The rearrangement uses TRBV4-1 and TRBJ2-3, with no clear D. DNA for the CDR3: TGCGCCAGCAGCCCCCCCGGAGCAGACACAGATACGCAGTATTTT. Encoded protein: CASSPPGADTDTQYF.